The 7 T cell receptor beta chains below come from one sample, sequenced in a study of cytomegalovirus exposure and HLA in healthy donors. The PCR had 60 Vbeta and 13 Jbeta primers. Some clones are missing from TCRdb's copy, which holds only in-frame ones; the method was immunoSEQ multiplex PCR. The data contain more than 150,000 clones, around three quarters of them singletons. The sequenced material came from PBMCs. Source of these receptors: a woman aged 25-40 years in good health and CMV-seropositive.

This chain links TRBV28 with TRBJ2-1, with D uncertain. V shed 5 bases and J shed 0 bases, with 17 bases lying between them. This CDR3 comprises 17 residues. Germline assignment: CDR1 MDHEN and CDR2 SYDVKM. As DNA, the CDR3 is TGTGCCAGCAGTGCCACCGGTTATTCTAGCTCCTACAATGAGCAGTTCTTC. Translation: CASSATGYSSSYNEQFF. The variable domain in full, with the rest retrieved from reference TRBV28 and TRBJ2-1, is DVKVTQSSRYLVKRTGEKVFLECVQDMDHENMFWYRQDPGLGLRLIYFSYDVKMKEKGDIPEGYSVSREKKERFSLILESASTNQTSMYLCASSATGYSSSYNEQFFGPGTRLTVL.

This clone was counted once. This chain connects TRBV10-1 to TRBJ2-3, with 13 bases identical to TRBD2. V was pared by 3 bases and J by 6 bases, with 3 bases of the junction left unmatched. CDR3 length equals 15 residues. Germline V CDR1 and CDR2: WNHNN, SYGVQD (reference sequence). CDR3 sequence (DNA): TGCGCCAGCAGTGACGGACTAGCGGGAGTGGATACGCAGTATTTT. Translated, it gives CASSDGLAGVDTQYF.

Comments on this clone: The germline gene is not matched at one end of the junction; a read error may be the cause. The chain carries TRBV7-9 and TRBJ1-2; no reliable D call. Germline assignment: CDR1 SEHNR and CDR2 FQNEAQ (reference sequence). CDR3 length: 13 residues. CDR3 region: CSSSLRGGYGYTF. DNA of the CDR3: TGTTCCAGCAGCTTACGGGGAGGCTATGGCTACACCTTC.

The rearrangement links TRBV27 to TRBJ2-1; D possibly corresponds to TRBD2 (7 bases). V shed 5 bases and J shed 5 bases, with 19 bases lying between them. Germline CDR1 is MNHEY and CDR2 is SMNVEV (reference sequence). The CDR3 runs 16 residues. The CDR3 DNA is TGTGCCAGCAGTCTGCCCTTAGGCGGGGGCCACAATGAGCAGTTCTTC. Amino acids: CASSLPLGGGHNEQFF.

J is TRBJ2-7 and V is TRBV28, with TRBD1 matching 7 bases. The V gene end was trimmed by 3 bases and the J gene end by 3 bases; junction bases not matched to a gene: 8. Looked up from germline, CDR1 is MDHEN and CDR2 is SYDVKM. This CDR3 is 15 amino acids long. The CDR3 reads CASSLSGTAHYEQYF. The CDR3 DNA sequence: TGTGCCAGCAGTTTGTCGGGGACAGCTCACTACGAGCAGTACTTC. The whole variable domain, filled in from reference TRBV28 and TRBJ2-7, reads DVKVTQSSRYLVKRTGEKVFLECVQDMDHENMFWYRQDPGLGLRLIYFSYDVKMKEKGDIPEGYSVSREKKERFSLILESASTNQTSMYLCASSLSGTAHYEQYFGPGTRLTVT.

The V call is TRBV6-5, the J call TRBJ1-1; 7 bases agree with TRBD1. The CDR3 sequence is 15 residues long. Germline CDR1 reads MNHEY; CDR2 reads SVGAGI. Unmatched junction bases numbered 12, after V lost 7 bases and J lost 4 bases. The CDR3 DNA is TGTGCCAGCATTAGGGATATGACAGGGATCACTGAAGCTTTCTTT. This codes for CASIRDMTGITEAFF.

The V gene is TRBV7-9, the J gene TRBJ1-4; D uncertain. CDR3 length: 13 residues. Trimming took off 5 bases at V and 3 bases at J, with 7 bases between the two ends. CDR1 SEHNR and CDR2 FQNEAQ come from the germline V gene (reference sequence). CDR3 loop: CASSLQANEKLFF. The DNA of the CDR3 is TGTGCCAGCAGCCTCCAGGCTAATGAAAAACTGTTTTTT.